The source of this T cell receptor beta chain is a study of blood T cell repertoires in COVID-19. Study at large: T cells, B-cell-depleted T cells, or PBMCs supplied cDNA or gDNA.

Profiling relied on immunoSEQ multiplex PCR, and the TCRdb table lists in-frame clones only, not all of them. The sample shows 200,000 to 300,000 clones, about nine tenths of them seen only once. For recovered donors of Cohort 3, there were two negative PCRs, clearance, or symptom resolution. V dropped 2 bases and J dropped 6; count of bases not matched to a gene: 6. The CDR3 loop spans 15 amino acids. Looked up from germline, CDR1 is SGHKS and CDR2 is YYEKEE (reference sequence). This receptor was identified in a man between 35 and 55 years old who had recovered from COVID-19. The sequencing input was PBMCs or T cells enriched from blood (not recorded which). V usage is TRBV5-5 and J usage is TRBJ1-1; 11 bases line up with TRBD1. CDR3 in amino acids: CASSLTGQGVAEAFF. Here the CDR3 DNA reads TGTGCCAGCAGCTTAACGGGACAGGGGGTCGCTGAAGCTTTCTTT. Full variable domain (outside the CDR3, taken from reference TRBV5-5 and TRBJ1-1): DAGVTQSPTHLIKTRGQQVTLRCSPISGHKSVSWYQQVLGQGPQFIFQYYEKEERGRGNFPDRFSARQFPNYSSELNVNALLLGDSALYLCASSLTGQGVAEAFFGQGTRLTVV.